The clone carrying this T cell receptor (beta chain) has only a few counts. No antigen is known for it. V lost 1 base, J lost 4 bases, and 9 bases stayed unmatched. Germline lookup yields CDR1 SEHNR and CDR2 FQNEAQ (reference sequence). There are 17 residues in the CDR3. The PCR had 60 Vbeta and 13 Jbeta primers. Only in-frame clones appear in the TCRdb table, and some are missing; sequencing was by immunoSEQ multiplex PCR. The sample has around 110,000 clones; 82% are singletons. The entry originates in a study of cytomegalovirus exposure and HLA in healthy donors. Points from the study as a whole: As immune exposure information, only CMV serostatus was available. A link between a missense DCLRE1C variant and TCR beta V- and J-gene trimming emerged from a later analysis.

Although they were nominally healthy when sampled, donors likely had unrecorded immune exposures. The receptor's source is a man aged 30-40 years in good health and CMV-seropositive. V and J are TRBV7-9 and TRBJ2-1; TRBD1 agrees at 8 bases. Sample: PBMCs. CDR3 protein: CASSLGVGQGAYNEQFF. Here the CDR3 DNA reads TGTGCCAGCAGCTTAGGGGTAGGTCAGGGGGCGTACAATGAGCAGTTCTTC.